This T cell receptor beta chain was observed in a study of T cells after yellow fever vaccination. Study as a whole: It was SMART-Seq v4 Ultra Low Input that prepared the fractions with low cell numbers.

A process of 5'RACE template switching, which added a universal primer site and UMIs, was used to make TCR cDNA. TCRdb itself ran the 5' RACE reads through MiXCR, one entry per CDR3 protein. Among approximately 260,000 distinct CDR3 sequences listed, approximately 5.2% were seen once. Study-wide results and limits: Only a small proportion of the clonotypes turned up in both the CD4 and the CD8 compartments, likely arising from convergent recombination. Booster samples showed a return of most primary-vaccination clones (around 95% CD4, approximately 88% CD8).

This clonotype was observed a few times. Its antigen remains unidentified. The specimen comprised CD4+ T cells sorted from PBMCs, sampled on the day of the yellow fever booster vaccination. The TCR was taken from a man aged 18-30 years who received the YFV17D yellow fever vaccine.

The CDR3 loop reads CASSPGDSYQPQHF. The CDR3 nucleotides are TGTGCCAGCAGTCCCGGGGACAGCTATCAGCCCCAGCATTTT. V gene TRBV6-6 combines with J gene TRBJ1-5; 7 nucleotides agree with TRBD1. Germline-derived CDR1 and CDR2 are MNHNY and SVGAGI (reference sequence). J was trimmed by 5 bases and V by 5 bases; bases with no gene match: 6. CDR3 length: 14 residues.